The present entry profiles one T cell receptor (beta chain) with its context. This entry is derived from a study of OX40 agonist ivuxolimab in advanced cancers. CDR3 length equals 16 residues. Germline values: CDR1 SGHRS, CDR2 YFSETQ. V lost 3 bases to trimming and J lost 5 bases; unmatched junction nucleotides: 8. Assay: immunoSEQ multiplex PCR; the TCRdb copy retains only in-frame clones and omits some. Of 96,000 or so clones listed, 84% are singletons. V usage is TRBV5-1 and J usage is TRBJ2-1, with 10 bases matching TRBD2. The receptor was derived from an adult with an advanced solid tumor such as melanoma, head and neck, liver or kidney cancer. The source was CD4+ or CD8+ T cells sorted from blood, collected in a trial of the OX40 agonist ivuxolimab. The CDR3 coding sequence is TGCGCCAGCAGCTCGGGCTCTAGCGGGAGTGACAATGAGCAGTTCTTC. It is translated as CASSSGSSGSDNEQFF.